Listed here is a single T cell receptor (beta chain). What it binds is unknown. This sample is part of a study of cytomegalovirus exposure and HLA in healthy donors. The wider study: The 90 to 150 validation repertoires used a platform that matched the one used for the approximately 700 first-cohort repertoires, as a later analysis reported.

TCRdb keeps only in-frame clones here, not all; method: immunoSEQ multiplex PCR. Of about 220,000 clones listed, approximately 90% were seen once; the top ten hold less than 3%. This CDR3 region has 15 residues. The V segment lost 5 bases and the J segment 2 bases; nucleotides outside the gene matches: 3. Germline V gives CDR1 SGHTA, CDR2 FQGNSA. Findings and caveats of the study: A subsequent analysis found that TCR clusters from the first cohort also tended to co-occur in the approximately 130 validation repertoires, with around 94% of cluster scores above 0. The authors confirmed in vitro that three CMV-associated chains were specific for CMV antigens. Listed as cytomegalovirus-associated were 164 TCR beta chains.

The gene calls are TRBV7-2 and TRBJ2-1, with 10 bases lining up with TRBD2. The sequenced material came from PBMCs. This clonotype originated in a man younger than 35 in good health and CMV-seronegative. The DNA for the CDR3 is TGTGCCAGCAGCCGTAGCGGGGGGACCTACAATGAGCAGTTCTTC. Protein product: CASSRSGGTYNEQFF. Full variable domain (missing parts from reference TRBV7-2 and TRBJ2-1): GAGVSQSPSNKVTEKGKDVELRCDPISGHTALYWYRQSLGQGLEFLIYFQGNSAPDKSGLPSDRFSAERTGGSVSTLTIQRTQQEDSAVYLCASSRSGGTYNEQFFGPGTRLTVL.